The source of this T cell receptor (beta chain) is a study of graft-versus-host responses after intestinal transplantation. The CDR3 loop spans 14 amino acids. Germline V CDR1 and CDR2: SGHTS, YDEGEE. Measured with immunoSEQ multiplex PCR; TCRdb has only the in-frame clones, and not every one. The table has fewer than 8,000 clones, roughly 20% seen once. In its sample, this clone was seen a few times. The material sequenced was alloreactive CD4+ T cells from a mixed lymphocyte reaction culture, taken before transplantation. Described subset: CFSE-low proliferating T cells sorted from roughly 6-day pre-transplant mixed lymphocyte reaction (GvH or HvG direction). This receptor was identified in a human patient who was an organ donor for intestinal transplantation. This sequence joins TRBV5-8 and TRBJ2-5, with 8 bases matching TRBD1. The J call may be in error: the DNA end matches TRBJ2-7 better. The CDR3 protein is CASSFDRGPYEQYF. The CDR3 bases are TGTGCCAGCAGCTTCGACAGGGGTCCCTACGAGCAGTACTTC.